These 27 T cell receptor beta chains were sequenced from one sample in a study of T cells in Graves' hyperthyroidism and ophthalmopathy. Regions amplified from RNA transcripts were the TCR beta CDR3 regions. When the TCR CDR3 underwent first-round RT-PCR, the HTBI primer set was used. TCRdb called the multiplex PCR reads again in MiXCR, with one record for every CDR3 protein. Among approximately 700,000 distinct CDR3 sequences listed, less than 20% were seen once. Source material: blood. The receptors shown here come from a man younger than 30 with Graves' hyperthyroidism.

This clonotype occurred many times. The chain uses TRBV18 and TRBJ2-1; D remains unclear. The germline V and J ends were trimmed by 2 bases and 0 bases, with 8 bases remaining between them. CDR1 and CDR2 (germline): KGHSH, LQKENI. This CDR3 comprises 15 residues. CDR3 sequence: CASSPTELSYNEQFF. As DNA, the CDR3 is TGTGCCAGCTCACCAACAGAGCTCTCCTACAATGAGCAGTTCTTC.

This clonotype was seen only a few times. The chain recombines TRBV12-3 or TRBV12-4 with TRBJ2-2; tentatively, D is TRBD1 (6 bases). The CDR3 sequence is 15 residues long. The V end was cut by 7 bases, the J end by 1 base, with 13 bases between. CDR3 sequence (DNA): TGTGCCAGCACCCGACAGGCGTTGAACACCGGGGAGCTGTTTTTT. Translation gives CASTRQALNTGELFF.

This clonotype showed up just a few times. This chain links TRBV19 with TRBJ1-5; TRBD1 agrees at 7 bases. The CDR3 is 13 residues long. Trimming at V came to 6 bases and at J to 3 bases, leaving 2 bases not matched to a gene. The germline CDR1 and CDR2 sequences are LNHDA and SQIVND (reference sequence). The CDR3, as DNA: TGTGCCAGTAGGGACAGGTACAATCAGCCCCAGCATTTT. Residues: CASRDRYNQPQHF.

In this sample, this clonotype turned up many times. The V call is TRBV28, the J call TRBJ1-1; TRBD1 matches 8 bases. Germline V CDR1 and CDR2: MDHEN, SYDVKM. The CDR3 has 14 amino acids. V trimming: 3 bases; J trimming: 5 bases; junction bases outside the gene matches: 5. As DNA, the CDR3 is TGTGCCAGCAGTTTGGTGACAGGGGATACTGAAGCTTTCTTT. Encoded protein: CASSLVTGDTEAFF. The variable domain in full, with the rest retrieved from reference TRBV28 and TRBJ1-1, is DVKVTQSSRYLVKRTGEKVFLECVQDMDHENMFWYRQDPGLGLRLIYFSYDVKMKEKGDIPEGYSVSREKKERFSLILESASTNQTSMYLCASSLVTGDTEAFFGQGTRLTVV.

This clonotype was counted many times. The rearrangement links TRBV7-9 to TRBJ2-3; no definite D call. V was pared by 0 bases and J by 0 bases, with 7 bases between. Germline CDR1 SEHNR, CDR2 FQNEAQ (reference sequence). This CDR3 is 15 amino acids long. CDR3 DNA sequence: TGTGCCAGCAGCTTAGCGGAACTCAGCACAGATACGCAGTATTTT. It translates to CASSLAELSTDTQYF. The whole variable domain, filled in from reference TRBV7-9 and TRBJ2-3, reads DTGVSQNPRHKITKRGQNVTFRCDPISEHNRLYWYRQTLGQGPEFLTYFQNEAQLEKSRLLSDRFSAERPKGSFSTLEIQRTEQGDSAMYLCASSLAELSTDTQYFGPGTRLTVL.

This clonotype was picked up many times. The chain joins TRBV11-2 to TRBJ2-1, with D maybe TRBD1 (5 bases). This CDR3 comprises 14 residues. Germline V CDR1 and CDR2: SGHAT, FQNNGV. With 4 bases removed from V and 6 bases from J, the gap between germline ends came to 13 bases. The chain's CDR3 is CASSSVGDANEQFF. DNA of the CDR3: TGTGCCAGCAGCTCAGTAGGGGATGCCAATGAGCAGTTCTTC.

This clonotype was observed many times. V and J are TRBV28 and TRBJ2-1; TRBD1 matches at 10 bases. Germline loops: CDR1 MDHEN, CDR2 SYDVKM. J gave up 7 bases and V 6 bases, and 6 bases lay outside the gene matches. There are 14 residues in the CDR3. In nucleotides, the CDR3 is TGTGCCAGCAGCCCGGGACAGGGGTCGAATGAGCAGTTCTTC. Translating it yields CASSPGQGSNEQFF.

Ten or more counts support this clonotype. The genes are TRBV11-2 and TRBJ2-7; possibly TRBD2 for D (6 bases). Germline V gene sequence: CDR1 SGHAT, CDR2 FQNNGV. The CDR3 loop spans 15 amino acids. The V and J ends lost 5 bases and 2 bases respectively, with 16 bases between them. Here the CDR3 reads CASSLRMGGAYEQYF. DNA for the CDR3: TGTGCCAGCAGCCTCCGTATGGGGGGAGCCTACGAGCAGTACTTC. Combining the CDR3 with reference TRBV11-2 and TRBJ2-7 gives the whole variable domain EAGVAQSPRYKIIEKRQSVAFWCNPISGHATLYWYQQILGQGPKLLIQFQNNGVVDDSQLPKDRFSAERLKGVDSTLKIQPAKLEDSAVYLCASSLRMGGAYEQYFGPGTRLTVT.

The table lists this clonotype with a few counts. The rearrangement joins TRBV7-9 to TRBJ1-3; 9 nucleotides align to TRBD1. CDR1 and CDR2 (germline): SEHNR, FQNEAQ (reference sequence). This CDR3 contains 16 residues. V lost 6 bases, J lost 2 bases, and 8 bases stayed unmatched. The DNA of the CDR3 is TGTGCCAGCAGTCGTCCCGGGACAGGGACTGGAAACACCATATATTTT. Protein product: CASSRPGTGTGNTIYF.

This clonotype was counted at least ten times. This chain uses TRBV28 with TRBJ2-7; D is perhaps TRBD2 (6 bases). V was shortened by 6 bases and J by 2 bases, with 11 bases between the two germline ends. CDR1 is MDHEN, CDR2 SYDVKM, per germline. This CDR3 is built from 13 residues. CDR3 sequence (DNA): TGTGCCAGCAGGATTCCGGGGGCCTACGAGCAGTACTTC. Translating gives CASRIPGAYEQYF.

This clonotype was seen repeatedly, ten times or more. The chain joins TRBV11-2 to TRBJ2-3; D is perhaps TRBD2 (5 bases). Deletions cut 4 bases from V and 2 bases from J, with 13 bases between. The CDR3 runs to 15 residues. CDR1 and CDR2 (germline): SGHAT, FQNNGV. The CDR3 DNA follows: TGTGCCAGCAGCTCCCACGGCGGGTACACAGATACGCAGTATTTT. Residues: CASSSHGGYTDTQYF.

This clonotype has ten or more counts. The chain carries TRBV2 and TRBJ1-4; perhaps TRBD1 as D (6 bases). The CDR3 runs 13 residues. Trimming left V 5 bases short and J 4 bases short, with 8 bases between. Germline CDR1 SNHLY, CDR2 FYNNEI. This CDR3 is CASSPDSNEKLFF. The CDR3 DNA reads TGTGCCAGCAGTCCGGACAGTAATGAAAAACTGTTTTTT. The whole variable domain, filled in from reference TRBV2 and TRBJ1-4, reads EPEVTQTPSHQVTQMGQEVILRCVPISNHLYFYWYRQILGQKVEFLVSFYNNEISEKSEIFDDQFSVERPDGSNFTLKIRSTKLEDSAMYFCASSPDSNEKLFFGSGTQLSVL.

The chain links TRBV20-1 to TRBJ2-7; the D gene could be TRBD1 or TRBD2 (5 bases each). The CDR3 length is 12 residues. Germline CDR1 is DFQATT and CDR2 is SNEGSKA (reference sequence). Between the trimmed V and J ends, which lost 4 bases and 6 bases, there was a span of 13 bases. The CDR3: CSATGPGIEQYF. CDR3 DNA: TGCAGTGCTACGGGGCCAGGGATCGAGCAGTACTTC.

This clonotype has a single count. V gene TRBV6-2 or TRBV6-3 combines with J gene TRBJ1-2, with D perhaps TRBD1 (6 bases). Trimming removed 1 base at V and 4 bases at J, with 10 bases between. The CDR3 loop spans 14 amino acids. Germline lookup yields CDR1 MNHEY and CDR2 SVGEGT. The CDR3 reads CASSYLDSRYGYTF. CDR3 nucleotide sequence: TGTGCCAGCAGTTACTTGGACAGCCGCTATGGCTACACCTTC.

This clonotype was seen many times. CDR3 bases: TGTGCCAGCTTCGCCGGGACTAGCGTCACAGATACGCAGTATTTT. As protein: CASFAGTSVTDTQYF. The chain combines TRBV2 with TRBJ2-3, with 10 bases fitting TRBD2. CDR3 length: 15 amino acids. Germline V CDR1 and CDR2: SNHLY, FYNNEI. The J segment lost 2 bases and the V segment lost 8 bases, leaving 7 bases of the junction unmatched.

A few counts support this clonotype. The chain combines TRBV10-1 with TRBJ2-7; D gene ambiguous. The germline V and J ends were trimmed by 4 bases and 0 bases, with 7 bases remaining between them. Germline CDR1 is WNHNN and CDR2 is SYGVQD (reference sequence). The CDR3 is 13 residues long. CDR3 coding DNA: TGCGCCAGCAGTGGGATGAGCTCCTACGAGCAGTACTTC. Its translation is CASSGMSSYEQYF.

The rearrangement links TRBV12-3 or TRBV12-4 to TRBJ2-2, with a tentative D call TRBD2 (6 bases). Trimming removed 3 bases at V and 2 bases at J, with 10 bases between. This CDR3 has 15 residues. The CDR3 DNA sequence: TGTGCCAGCAGTTTTCGAGCGGGTAACACCGGGGAGCTGTTTTTT. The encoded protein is CASSFRAGNTGELFF.

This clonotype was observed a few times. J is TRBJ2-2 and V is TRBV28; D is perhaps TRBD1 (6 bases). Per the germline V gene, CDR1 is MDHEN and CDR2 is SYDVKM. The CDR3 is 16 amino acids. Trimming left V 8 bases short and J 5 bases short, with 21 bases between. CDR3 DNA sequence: TGTGCCAGCGTATGGAACGGACAGCCTCCAACCGGGGAGCTGTTTTTT. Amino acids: CASVWNGQPPTGELFF.

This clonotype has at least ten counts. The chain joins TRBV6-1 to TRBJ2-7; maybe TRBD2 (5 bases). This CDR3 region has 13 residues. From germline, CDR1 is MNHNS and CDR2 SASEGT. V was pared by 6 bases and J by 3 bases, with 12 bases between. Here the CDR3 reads CASSSSQSYEQYF. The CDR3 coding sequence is TGTGCCAGCAGCTCTAGCCAGAGCTACGAGCAGTACTTC.

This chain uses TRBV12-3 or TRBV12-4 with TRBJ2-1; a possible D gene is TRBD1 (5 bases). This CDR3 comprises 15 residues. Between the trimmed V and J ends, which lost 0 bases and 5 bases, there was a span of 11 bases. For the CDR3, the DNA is TGTGCCAGCAGTTTAGCGCCAAGGGGCAACAATGAGCAGTTCTTC. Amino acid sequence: CASSLAPRGNNEQFF.

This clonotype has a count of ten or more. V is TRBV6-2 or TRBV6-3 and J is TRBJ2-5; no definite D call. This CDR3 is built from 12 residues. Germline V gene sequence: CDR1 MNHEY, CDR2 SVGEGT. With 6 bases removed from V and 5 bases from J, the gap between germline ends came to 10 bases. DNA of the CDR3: TGTGCCAGCAGCCAAACTTGGGAGACCCAGTACTTC. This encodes CASSQTWETQYF.

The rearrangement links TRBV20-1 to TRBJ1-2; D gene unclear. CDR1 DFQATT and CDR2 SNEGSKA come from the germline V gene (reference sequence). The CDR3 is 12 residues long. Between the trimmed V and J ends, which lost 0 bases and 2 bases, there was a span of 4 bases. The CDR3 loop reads CSARDGNYGYTF. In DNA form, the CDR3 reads TGCAGTGCTAGAGATGGGAACTATGGCTACACCTTC.

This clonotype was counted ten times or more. The CDR3 here is CASSLEGFTEAFF. The CDR3 DNA sequence: TGTGCCAGCAGCTTAGAAGGGTTCACTGAAGCTTTCTTT. The chain recombines TRBV11-1 with TRBJ1-1; D ambiguous. Germline lookup yields CDR1 SGHAT and CDR2 FQDESV (reference sequence). The CDR3 spans 13 residues. V was pared by 1 base and J by 4 bases, with 7 bases between.

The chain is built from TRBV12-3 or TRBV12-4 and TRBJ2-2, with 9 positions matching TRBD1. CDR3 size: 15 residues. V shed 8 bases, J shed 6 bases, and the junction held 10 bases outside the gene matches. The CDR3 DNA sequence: TGTGCCAGCGGGTCCCGGGACAGGGATCCCGGGGAGCTGTTTTTT. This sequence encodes CASGSRDRDPGELFF.

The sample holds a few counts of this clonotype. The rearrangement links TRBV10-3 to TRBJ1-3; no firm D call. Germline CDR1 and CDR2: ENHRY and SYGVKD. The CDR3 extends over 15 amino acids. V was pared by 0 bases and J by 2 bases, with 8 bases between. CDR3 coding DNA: TGTGCCATCAGTGAGTCGCCAGGCACTGGAAACACCATATATTTT. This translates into CAISESPGTGNTIYF.

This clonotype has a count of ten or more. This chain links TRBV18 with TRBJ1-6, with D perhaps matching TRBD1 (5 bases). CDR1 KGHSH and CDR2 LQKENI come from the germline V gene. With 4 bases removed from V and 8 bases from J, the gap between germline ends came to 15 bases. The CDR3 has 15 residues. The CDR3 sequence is CASSRGEGFDSPLHF. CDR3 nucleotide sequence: TGTGCCAGCTCACGGGGGGAAGGATTTGATTCACCCCTCCACTTT.

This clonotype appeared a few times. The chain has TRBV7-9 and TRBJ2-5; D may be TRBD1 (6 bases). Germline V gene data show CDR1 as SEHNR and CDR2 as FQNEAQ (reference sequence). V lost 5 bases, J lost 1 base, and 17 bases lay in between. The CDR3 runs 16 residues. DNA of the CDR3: TGTGCCAGCAGCCCATTCAGGGGAACACGCCAAGAGACCCAGTACTTC. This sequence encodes CASSPFRGTRQETQYF.